The clone carrying this TCR beta chain appeared many times. The data stem from a study of early T cells in non-severe SARS-CoV-2 infection. Trimming shortened V by 0 bases and J by 2 bases, and 7 bases separated the two germline ends. This CDR3 contains 15 residues. TCRdb ran MiXCR on the 5' RACE reads and lists one entry per CDR3 protein. Altogether about 80,000 distinct CDR3 sequences are present, around 9.9% being singletons, with the ten largest covering roughly 5%. The material sequenced was whole blood. The chain employs TRBV12-3 or TRBV12-4 and TRBJ2-2; D gene unclear. This TCR derives from an adult who was a healthcare worker with PCR-confirmed SARS-CoV-2 infection or an uninfected control (not recorded which). The CDR3 is CASSLAGSNTGELFF. CDR3 coding DNA: TGTGCCAGCAGTTTAGCGGGTTCAAACACCGGGGAGCTGTTTTTT.